This T cell receptor (beta chain) was sequenced in a study of T cells in Graves' hyperthyroidism and ophthalmopathy. Together with thyroid ultrasound, orbital computed tomography, serum thyroxine and TRAb, clinical symptoms were used for diagnoses. TCR beta CDR3 region amplification was performed from RNA transcripts. The HTBI primer set was used in a first-round RT-PCR of the TCR CDR3. TCRdb called the multiplex PCR reads again in MiXCR, with one record for every CDR3 protein. The table shows hundreds of thousands of distinct CDR3 sequences, with 20% to 25% occurring only once. Germline-derived CDR1 and CDR2 are DFQATT and SNEGSKA (reference sequence). V was clipped by 6 bases and J by 1 base, with 28 bases between them. The CDR3 totals 18 residues. This clonotype came up many times.

This sequence joins TRBV20-1 and TRBJ2-7, with a possible D match to TRBD2 (5 bases). This clonotype originated in a man aged 25 to 45 with Graves' ophthalmopathy. Material: blood. The CDR3 spells CSAISEDGYLVPSYEQYF. The CDR3 DNA reads TGCAGTGCGATCTCGGAGGACGGATACCTGGTTCCTTCCTACGAGCAGTACTTC.